Sequencing of this T cell receptor beta chain was carried out in a study of OX40 agonist ivuxolimab in advanced cancers. Study-wide context: Dose-escalation patients were diagnosed with hepatocellular carcinoma, melanoma, renal cell cancer or head and neck cancer. Age averaged 60 years (range 23 to 79), and 70% to 85% were male.

V was shortened by 7 bases and J by 6 bases, with 18 bases between the two germline ends. Germline-derived CDR1 and CDR2 are LNHDA and SQIVND (reference sequence). This CDR3 spans 14 amino acids. Findings and limits, study-wide: The mean number of expanded clones was higher in CD8+ T cells than in CD4+. CD4+ and CD8+ blood T cells expanded clonally by week 6 at 0.1 to 3.0 mg/kg.

The method was immunoSEQ multiplex PCR; TCRdb's version includes in-frame clones alone and lacks a portion of them. The data contain about 48,000 clones, around 89% of them singletons. Notes on this clone: The antigen remains unidentified.

Sequences were derived from CD4+ or CD8+ T cells sorted from blood, sampled in a trial of the OX40 agonist ivuxolimab. The chain employs TRBV19 and TRBJ1-1; D is perhaps TRBD1 (6 bases). The clonotype was recovered from an adult with an advanced solid tumor such as melanoma, head and neck, liver or kidney cancer. CDR3 nucleotides: TGTGCCAGTATTGGGGTGGGGGGCCGGCCTGAAGCTTTCTTT. It translates to CASIGVGGRPEAFF. Filled out from reference TRBV19 and TRBJ1-1, the complete variable domain reads DGGITQSPKYLFRKEGQNVTLSCEQNLNHDAMYWYRQDPGQGLRLIYYSQIVNDFQKGDIAEGYSVSREKKESFPLTVTSAQKNPTAFYLCASIGVGGRPEAFFGQGTRLTVV.